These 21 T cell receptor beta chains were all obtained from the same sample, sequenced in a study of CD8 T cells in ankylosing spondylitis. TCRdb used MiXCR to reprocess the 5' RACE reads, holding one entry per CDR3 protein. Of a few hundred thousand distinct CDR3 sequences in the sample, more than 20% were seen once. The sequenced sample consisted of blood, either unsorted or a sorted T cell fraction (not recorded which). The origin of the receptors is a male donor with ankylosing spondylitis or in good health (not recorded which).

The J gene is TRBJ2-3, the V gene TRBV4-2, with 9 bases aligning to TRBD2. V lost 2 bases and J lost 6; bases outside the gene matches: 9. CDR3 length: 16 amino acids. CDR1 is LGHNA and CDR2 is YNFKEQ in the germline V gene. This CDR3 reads CASSQLAGAREDTQYF. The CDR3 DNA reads TGTGCCAGCAGCCAATTAGCGGGGGCCAGGGAGGATACGCAGTATTTT.

This CDR3 is CSARRLISGNTIYF. CDR3 coding DNA: TGCAGTGCTAGAAGGCTGATCTCTGGAAACACCATATATTTT. This chain links TRBV20-1 with TRBJ1-3; D gene unclear. The CDR3 covers 14 residues. V shed 2 bases and J shed 0 bases, with 8 bases lying between them. The germline V gene encodes CDR1 DFQATT and CDR2 SNEGSKA (reference sequence).

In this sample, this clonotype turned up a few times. CDR3 sequence (DNA): TGTGCCAGCAGTATATCGGGACAGTCCTACGAGCAGTACTTC. Its translation is CASSISGQSYEQYF. The chain couples TRBV12-3 or TRBV12-4 to TRBJ2-7; 7 bases map to TRBD1. CDR3 length equals 14 residues. V lost 5 bases and J lost 1; bases outside the gene matches: 5.

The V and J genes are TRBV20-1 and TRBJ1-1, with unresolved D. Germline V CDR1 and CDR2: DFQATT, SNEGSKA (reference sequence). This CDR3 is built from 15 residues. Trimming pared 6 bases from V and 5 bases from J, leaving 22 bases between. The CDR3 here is CSADPLAPRGTEAFF. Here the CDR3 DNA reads TGCAGTGCCGACCCATTGGCCCCTCGAGGTACTGAAGCTTTCTTT.

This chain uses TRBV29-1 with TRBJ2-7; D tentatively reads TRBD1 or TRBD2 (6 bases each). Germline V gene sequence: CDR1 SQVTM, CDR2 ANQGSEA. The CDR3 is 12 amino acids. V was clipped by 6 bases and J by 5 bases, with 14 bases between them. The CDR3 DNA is TGCAGCGTCGAGGGGGGTCTCGACGAGCAGTACTTC. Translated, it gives CSVEGGLDEQYF.

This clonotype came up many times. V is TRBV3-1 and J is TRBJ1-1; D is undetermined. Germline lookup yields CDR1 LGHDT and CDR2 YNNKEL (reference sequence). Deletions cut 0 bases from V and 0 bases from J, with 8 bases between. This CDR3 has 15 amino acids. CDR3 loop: CASSQDSPLNTEAFF. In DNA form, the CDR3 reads TGTGCCAGCAGCCAAGACAGCCCCCTGAACACTGAAGCTTTCTTT. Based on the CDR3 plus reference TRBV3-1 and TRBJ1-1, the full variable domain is DTAVSQTPKYLVTQMGNDKSIKCEQNLGHDTMYWYKQDSKKFLKIMFSYNNKELIINETVPNRFSPKSPDKAHLNLHINSLELGDSAVYFCASSQDSPLNTEAFFGQGTRLTVV.

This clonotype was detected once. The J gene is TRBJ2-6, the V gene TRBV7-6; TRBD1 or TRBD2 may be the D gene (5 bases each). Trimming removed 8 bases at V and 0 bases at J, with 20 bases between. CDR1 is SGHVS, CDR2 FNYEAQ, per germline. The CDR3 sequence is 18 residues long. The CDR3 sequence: CASAWGTSPNSGANVLTF. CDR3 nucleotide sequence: TGTGCCAGCGCGTGGGGGACCTCTCCGAACTCTGGGGCCAACGTCCTGACTTTC.

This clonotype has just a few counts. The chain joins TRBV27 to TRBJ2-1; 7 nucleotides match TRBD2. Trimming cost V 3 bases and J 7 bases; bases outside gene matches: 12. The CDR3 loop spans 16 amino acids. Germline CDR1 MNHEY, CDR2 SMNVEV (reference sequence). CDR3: CASSFQAGEVANEQFF. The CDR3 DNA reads TGTGCCAGCAGTTTTCAGGCGGGGGAGGTCGCTAATGAGCAGTTCTTC.

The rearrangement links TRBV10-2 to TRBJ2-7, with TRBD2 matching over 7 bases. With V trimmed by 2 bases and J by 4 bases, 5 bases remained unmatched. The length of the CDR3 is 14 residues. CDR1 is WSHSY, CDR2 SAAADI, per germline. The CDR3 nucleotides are TGCGCCAGCAGTGAGGGCGGGAGAGGATACGAGCAGTACTTC. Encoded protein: CASSEGGRGYEQYF.

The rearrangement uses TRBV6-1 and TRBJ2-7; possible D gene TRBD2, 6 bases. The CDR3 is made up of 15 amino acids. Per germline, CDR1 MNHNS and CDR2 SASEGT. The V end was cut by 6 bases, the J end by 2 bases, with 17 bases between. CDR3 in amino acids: CASSPASGDAYEQYF. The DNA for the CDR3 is TGTGCCAGCAGCCCCGCGTCGGGGGACGCCTACGAGCAGTACTTC.

The CDR3 is CASSLGGLFPEQYF. For the CDR3, the DNA is TGCGCCAGCAGCTTGGGGGGGCTTTTTCCCGAGCAGTACTTC. The chain employs TRBV5-1 and TRBJ2-7; TRBD1 is a possible D gene (6 bases). The germline V and J ends were trimmed by 0 bases and 6 bases, with 13 bases remaining between them. Germline loops: CDR1 SGHRS, CDR2 YFSETQ. The CDR3 sequence is 14 residues long.

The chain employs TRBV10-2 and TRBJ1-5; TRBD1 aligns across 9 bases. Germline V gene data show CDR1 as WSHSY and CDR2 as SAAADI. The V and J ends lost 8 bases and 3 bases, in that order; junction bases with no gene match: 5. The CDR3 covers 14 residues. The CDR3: CASLGTGINQPQHF. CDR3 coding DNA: TGCGCCAGCCTTGGGACAGGGATCAATCAGCCCCAGCATTTT.

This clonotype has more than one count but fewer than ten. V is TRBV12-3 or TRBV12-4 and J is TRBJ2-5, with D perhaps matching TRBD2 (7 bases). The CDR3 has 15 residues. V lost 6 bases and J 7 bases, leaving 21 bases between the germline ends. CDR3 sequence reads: CASSQLGGLGVTQYF. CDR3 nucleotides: TGTGCCAGCAGCCAGCTGGGGGGGCTTGGGGTGACCCAGTACTTC.

CDR3 DNA: TGTGCCAGCATGGGGATGGATGGCTACACCTTC. Encoded protein: CASMGMDGYTF. This chain joins TRBV6-6 and TRBJ1-2; D ambiguous. This CDR3 contains 11 residues. The V gene lost 7 bases and the J gene lost 6 bases, with 9 bases spanning the gap. Germline values: CDR1 MNHNY, CDR2 SVGAGI (reference sequence).

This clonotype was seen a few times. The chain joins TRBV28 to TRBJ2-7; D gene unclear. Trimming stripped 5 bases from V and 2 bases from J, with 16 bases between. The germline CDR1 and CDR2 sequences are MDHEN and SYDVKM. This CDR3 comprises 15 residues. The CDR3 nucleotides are TGTGCCAGCAGTCCCACGACGGGTGGTCCCTACGAGCAGTACTTC. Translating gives CASSPTTGGPYEQYF.

CDR3 loop: CASSLTASGLPEAFF. The CDR3 DNA is TGCGCCAGCAGCTTGACAGCGTCAGGTCTCCCTGAAGCTTTCTTT. J is TRBJ1-1 and V is TRBV5-1; D call uncertain. CDR3 size: 15 residues. V shed 1 base and J shed 6 bases, with 16 bases lying between them. The germline gives CDR1 SGHRS, CDR2 YFSETQ.

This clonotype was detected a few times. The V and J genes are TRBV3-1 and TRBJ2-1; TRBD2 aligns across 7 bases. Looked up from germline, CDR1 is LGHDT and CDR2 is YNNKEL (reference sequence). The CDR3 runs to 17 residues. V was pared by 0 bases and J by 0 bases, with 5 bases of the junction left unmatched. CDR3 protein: CASSQDAGVSSYNEQFF. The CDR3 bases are TGTGCCAGCAGCCAAGACGCGGGGGTCAGCTCCTACAATGAGCAGTTCTTC.

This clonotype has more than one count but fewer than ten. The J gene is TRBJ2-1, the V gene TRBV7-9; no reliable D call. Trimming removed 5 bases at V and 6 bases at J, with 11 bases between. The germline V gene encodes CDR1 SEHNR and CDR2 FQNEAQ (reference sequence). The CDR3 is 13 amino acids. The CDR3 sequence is CASSDPPFNEQFF. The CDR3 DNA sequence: TGTGCCAGCAGCGATCCACCCTTCAATGAGCAGTTCTTC.

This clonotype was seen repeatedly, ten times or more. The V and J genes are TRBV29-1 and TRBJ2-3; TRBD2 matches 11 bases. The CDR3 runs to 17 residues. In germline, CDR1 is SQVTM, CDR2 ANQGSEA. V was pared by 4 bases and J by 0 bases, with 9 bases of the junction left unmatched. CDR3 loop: CSVAGLAVASSTDTQYF. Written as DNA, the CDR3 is TGCAGCGTTGCGGGACTAGCGGTAGCCTCTAGCACAGATACGCAGTATTTT.

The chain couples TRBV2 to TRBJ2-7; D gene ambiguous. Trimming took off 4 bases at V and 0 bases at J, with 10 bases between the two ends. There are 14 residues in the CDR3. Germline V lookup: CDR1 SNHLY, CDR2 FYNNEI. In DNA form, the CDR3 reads TGTGCCAGCAGTGGAGGCCCTTTCTCCTACGAGCAGTACTTC. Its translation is CASSGGPFSYEQYF.

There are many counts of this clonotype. The DNA of the CDR3 is TGTGCCAGCAGTTTGTTCAGGGGGCAAGAAGAGACCCAGTACTTC. Its protein is CASSLFRGQEETQYF. V and J are TRBV12-3 or TRBV12-4 and TRBJ2-5, with 8 bases aligning to TRBD1. The CDR3 covers 15 residues. V was pared by 3 bases and J by 3 bases, with 6 bases of the junction left unmatched.